The following is a T cell receptor beta chain sequence with its context. The antigen is unknown. The entry originates in a study of OX40 agonist ivuxolimab in advanced cancers. As for the study in general: From about 23 to 85 years was the age range, with a mean of about 56 years, and about 83% were male. Study conclusions and caveats: Normalized T-cell clonal expansion was also low in some nonresponders.

This CDR3 spans 14 amino acids. The junction had 1 base not matched to a gene; V was cut back by 0 bases and J by 5 bases. CDR1 is LGHNA and CDR2 is YNFKEQ in the germline V gene. Produced via immunoSEQ multiplex PCR; TCRdb's table is partial and in-frame only. The repertoire has more than 80,000 clones, approximately 94% of them found once; the top ten carry about 2.4%. Sequenced here: CD4+ or CD8+ T cells sorted from blood, sampled in a trial of the OX40 agonist ivuxolimab. The source is an adult with an advanced solid tumor such as melanoma, head and neck, liver or kidney cancer. The J gene is TRBJ2-3, the V gene TRBV4-2; 8 nucleotides line up with TRBD2. This chain's CDR3 is CASSQDLAGDTQYF. CDR3 DNA: TGTGCCAGCAGCCAAGATCTAGCGGGAGATACGCAGTATTTT.